This T cell receptor beta chain derives from a study of blood T cell repertoires in COVID-19. Overall study context: The United States, Italy and Spain were the sources of the acute and convalescent COVID-19 samples. PBMCs, B-cell-depleted T cells, or T cells were the source of the cDNA or gDNA that made up the material.

How the authors handled the data: Reference gene primers were amplified, and this amplification served to estimate nucleated cell counts. Clones were read by immunoSEQ multiplex PCR, and TCRdb kept only the in-frame ones, dropping some. That table supplies the V and J calls and clone size; D and trimming were determined from the DNA. The sample has 150,000 to 200,000 clones; roughly 83% are singletons. The V gene end was trimmed by 6 bases and the J gene end by 0 bases; junction bases not matched to a gene: 6. Germline V gene lookup returns CDR1 LNHDA and CDR2 SQIVND (reference sequence). The CDR3 contains 16 residues.

The sequence derives from an elderly woman with active or convalescent COVID-19. The sequencing input was peripheral blood. The chain links TRBV19 to TRBJ1-4, with TRBD1 identical over 8 bases. CDR3 in amino acids: CASRDRGSSTNEKLFF. In DNA form, the CDR3 reads TGTGCCAGTAGAGACAGGGGTTCTTCAACTAATGAAAAACTGTTTTTT.